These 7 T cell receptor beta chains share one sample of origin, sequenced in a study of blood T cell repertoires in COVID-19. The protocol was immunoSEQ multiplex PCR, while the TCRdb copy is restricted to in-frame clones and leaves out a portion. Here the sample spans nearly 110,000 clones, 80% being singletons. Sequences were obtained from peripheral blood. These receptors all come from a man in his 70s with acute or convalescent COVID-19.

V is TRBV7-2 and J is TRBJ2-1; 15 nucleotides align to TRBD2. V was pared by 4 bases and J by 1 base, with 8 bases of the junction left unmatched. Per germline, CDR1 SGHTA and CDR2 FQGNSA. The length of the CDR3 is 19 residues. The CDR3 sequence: CASSSGLAGGLTSYNEQFF. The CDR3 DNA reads TGTGCCAGCAGCTCGGGACTAGCGGGGGGCCTAACTTCCTACAATGAGCAGTTCTTC.

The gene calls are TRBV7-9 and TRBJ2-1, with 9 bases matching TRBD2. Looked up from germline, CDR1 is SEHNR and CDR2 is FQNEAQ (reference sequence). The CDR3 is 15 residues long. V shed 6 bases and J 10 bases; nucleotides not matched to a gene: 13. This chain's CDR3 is CASSWTGTSSGEQFF. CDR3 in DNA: TGTGCCAGCAGTTGGACCGGGACTAGCTCCGGGGAGCAGTTCTTC.

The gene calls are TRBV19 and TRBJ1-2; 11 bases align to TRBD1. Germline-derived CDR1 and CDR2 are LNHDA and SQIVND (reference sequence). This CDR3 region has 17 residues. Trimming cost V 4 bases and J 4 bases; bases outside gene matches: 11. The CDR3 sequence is CASSTWSGQGEVYGYTF. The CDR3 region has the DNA TGTGCCAGTAGTACCTGGTCGGGACAGGGGGAGGTCTATGGCTACACCTTC.

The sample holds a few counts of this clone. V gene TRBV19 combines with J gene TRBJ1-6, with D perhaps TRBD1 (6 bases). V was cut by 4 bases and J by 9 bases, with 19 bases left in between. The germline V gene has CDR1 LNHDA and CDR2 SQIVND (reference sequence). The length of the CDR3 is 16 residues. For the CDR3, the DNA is TGTGCCAGTAGTACCGGGCTCGGGACAACCATTTCACCCCTCCACTTT. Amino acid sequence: CASSTGLGTTISPLHF.

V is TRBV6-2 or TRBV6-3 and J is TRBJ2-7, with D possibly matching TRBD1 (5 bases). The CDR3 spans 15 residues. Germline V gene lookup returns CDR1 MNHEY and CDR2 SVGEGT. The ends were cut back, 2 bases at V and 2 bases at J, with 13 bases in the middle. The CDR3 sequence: CASSYRPEGAYEQYF. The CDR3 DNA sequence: TGTGCCAGCAGTTACAGGCCAGAAGGGGCCTACGAGCAGTACTTC.

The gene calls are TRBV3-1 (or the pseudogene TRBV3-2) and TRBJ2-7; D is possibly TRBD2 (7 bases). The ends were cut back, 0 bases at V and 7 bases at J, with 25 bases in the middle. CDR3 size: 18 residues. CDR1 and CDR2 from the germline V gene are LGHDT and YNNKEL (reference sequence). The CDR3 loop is CASSQESGGGADPGEQYF. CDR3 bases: TGTGCCAGCAGCCAAGAAAGCGGTGGGGGGGCGGACCCTGGGGAGCAGTACTTC.

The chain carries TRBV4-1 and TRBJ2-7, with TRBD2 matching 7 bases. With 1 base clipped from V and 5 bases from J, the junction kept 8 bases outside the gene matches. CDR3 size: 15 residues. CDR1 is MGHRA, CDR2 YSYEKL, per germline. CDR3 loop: CASSQGWGGFNEQYF. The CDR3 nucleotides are TGCGCCAGCAGCCAAGGATGGGGGGGATTTAACGAGCAGTACTTC.